The TCR beta chain under discussion was sequenced for a study of T cell responses to AZD1222 COVID-19 vaccine. In the case of this clone: Its antigen is undetermined.

Only in-frame clones appear in the TCRdb table, and some are missing; sequencing was by immunoSEQ multiplex PCR. This table has some 160,000 clones, more than 90% appearing once. The germline V and J ends were trimmed by 6 bases and 5 bases, with 5 bases remaining between them. The germline gives CDR1 MNHEY, CDR2 SVGAGI. This CDR3 spans 11 amino acids. Notes on the study in general: Spike-spanning, vaccine-associated CD4 TCRs were dominant at 160-218 and 743-854. Baseline serostatus was positive in only five to seven AZD1222 recipients.

The sequence was obtained from an adult in good health. The specimen was peripheral blood, collected on day 0 of AZD1222 vaccination. V is TRBV6-5 and J is TRBJ1-5, with D possibly matching TRBD1 (5 bases). This chain's CDR3 is CASRGHQPQHF. CDR3 nucleotide sequence: TGTGCCAGCAGGGGGCATCAGCCCCAGCATTTT.